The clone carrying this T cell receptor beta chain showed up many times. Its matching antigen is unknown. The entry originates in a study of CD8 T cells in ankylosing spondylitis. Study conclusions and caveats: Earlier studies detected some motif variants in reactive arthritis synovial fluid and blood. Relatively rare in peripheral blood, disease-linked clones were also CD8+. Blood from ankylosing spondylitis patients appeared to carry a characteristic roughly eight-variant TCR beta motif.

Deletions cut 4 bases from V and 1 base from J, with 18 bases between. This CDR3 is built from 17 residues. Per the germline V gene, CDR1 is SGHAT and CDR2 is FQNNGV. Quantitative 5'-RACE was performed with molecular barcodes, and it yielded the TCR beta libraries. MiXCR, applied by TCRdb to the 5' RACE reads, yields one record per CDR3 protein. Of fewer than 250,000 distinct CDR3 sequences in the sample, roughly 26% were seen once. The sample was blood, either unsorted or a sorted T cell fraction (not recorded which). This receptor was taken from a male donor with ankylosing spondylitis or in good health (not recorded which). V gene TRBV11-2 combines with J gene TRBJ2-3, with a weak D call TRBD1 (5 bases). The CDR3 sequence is CASSSMFDLGGTDTQYF. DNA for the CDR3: TGTGCCAGCAGCTCTATGTTTGACCTAGGGGGCACAGATACGCAGTATTTT. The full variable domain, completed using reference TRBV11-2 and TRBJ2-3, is EAGVAQSPRYKIIEKRQSVAFWCNPISGHATLYWYQQILGQGPKLLIQFQNNGVVDDSQLPKDRFSAERLKGVDSTLKIQPAKLEDSAVYLCASSSMFDLGGTDTQYFGPGTRLTVL.